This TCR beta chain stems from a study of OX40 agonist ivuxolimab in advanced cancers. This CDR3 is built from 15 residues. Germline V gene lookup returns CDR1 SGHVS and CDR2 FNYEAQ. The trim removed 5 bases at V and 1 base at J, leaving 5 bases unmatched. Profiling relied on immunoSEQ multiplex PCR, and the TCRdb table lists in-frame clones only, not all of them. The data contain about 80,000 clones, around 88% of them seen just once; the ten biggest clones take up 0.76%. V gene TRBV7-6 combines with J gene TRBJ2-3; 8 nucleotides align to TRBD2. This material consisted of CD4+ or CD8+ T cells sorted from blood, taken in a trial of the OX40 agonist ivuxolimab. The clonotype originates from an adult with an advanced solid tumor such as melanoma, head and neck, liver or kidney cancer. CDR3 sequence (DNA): TGTGCCAGCAGCCGACGGGAGGGCGGCACAGATACGCAGTATTTT. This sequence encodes CASSRREGGTDTQYF.